The 2 T cell receptor beta chains presented below share a single source sample, sequenced in a study of blood T cell repertoires in COVID-19. Sequencing used immunoSEQ multiplex PCR; TCRdb keeps in-frame clones, though not all of them. Among under 200,000 clones listed, around 91% were seen once. Sequenced material: PBMCs or T cells enriched from blood (not recorded which). These TCRs come from a woman between 18 and 29 years old who had recovered from COVID-19.

The chain carries TRBV5-1 and TRBJ2-7; no firm D call. The germline V gene has CDR1 SGHRS and CDR2 YFSETQ. The CDR3 is 15 residues long. Trimming pared 4 bases from V and 2 bases from J, leaving 16 bases between. The CDR3 sequence: CASSPNTRLAYEQYF. DNA for the CDR3: TGCGCCAGCAGCCCCAACACCCGACTGGCCTACGAGCAGTACTTC.

This clone was observed once. CDR3: CASSSILGGAPYNEQFF. CDR3 DNA sequence: TGTGCCAGCAGCTCCATCCTAGGGGGAGCCCCCTACAATGAGCAGTTCTTC. This chain connects TRBV11-3 to TRBJ2-1, with D perhaps TRBD1 (6 bases). CDR1 and CDR2 from the germline V gene are SGHNT and YENEEA. The length of the CDR3 is 17 residues. V was clipped by 4 bases and J by 2 bases, with 18 bases between them. The variable domain in full, completed from reference TRBV11-3 and TRBJ2-1, reads EAGVVQSPRYKIIEKKQPVAFWCNPISGHNTLYWYLQNLGQGPELLIRYENEEAVDDSQLPKDRFSAERLKGVDSTLKIQPAELGDSAVYLCASSSILGGAPYNEQFFGPGTRLTVL.